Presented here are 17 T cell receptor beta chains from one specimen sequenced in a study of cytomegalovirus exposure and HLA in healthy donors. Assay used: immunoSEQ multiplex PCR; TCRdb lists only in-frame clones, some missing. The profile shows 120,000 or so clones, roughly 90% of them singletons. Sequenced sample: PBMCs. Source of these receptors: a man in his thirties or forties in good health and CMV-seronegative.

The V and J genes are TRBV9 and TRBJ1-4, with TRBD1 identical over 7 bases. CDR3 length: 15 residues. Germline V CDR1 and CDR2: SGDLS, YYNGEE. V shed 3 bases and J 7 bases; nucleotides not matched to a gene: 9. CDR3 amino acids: CASSALTGSAEKLFF. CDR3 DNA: TGTGCCAGCAGCGCTTTGACAGGGTCGGCTGAAAAACTGTTTTTT.

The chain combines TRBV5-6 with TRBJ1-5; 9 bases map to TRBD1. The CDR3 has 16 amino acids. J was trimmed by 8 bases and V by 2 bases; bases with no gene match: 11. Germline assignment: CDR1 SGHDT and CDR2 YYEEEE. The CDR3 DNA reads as TGTGCCAGCAGCTTCTACCGGGACAGGGTTTTTGAGCCCCAGCATTTT. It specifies CASSFYRDRVFEPQHF.

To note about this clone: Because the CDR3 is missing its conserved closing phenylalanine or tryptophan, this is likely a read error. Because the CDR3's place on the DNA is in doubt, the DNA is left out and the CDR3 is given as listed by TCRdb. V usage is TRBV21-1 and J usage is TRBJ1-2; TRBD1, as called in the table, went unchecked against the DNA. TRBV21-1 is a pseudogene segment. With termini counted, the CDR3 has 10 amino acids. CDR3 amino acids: CASSRGQRGV.

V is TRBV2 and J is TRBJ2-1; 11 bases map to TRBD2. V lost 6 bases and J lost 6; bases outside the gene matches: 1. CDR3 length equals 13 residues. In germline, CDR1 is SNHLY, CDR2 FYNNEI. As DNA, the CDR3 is TGTGCCAGCAGCCTAGCGGGAGGCAATGAGCAGTTCTTC. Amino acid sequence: CASSLAGGNEQFF. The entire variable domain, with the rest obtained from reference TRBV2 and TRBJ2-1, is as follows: EPEVTQTPSHQVTQMGQEVILRCVPISNHLYFYWYRQILGQKVEFLVSFYNNEISEKSEIFDDQFSVERPDGSNFTLKIRSTKLEDSAMYFCASSLAGGNEQFFGPGTRLTVL.

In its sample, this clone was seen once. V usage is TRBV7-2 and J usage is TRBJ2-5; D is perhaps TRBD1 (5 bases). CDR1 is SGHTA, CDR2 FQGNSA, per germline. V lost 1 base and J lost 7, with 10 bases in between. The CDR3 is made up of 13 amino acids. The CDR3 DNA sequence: TGTGCCAGCAGCTTAGAGGGGTTCGGGACCCAGTACTTC. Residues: CASSLEGFGTQYF. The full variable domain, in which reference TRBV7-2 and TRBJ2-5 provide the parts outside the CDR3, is GAGVSQSPSNKVTEKGKDVELRCDPISGHTALYWYRQSLGQGLEFLIYFQGNSAPDKSGLPSDRFSAERTGGSVSTLTIQRTQQEDSAVYLCASSLEGFGTQYFGPGTRLLVL.

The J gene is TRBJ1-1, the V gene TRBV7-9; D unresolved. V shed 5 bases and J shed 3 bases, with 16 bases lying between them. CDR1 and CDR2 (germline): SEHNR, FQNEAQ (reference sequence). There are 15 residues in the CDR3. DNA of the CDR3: TGTGCCAGCAGCCGAATCCCCCGACTCGACACTGAAGCTTTCTTT. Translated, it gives CASSRIPRLDTEAFF.

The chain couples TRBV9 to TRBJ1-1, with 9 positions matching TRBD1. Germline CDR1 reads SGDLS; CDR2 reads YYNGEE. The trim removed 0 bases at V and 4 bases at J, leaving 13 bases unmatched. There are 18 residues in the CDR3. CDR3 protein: CASSVGVGYRGQFTEAFF. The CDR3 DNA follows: TGTGCCAGCAGCGTAGGAGTGGGCTACAGGGGGCAGTTCACTGAAGCTTTCTTT. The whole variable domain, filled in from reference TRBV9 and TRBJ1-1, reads DSGVTQTPKHLITATGQRVTLRCSPRSGDLSVYWYQQSLDQGLQFLIQYYNGEERAKGNILERFSAQQFPDLHSELNLSSLELGDSALYFCASSVGVGYRGQFTEAFFGQGTRLTVV.

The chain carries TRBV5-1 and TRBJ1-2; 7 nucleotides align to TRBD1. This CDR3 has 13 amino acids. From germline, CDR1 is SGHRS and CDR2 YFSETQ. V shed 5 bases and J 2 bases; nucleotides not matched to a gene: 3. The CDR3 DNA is TGCGCCAGCAGGAAGGACAGGAACTATGGCTACACCTTC. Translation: CASRKDRNYGYTF.

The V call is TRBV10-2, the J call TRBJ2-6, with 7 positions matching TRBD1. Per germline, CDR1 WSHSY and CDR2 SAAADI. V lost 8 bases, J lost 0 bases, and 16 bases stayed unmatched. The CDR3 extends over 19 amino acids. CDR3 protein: CASQGNWWQGDSGANVLTF. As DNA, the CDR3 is TGCGCCAGCCAAGGGAACTGGTGGCAGGGGGACTCTGGGGCCAACGTCCTGACTTTC.

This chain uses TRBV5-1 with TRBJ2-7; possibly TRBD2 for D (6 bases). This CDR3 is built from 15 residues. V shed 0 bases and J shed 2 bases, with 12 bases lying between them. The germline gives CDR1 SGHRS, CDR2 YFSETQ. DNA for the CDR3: TGCGCCAGCAGCTTGGCTCCCGGGAGTACCTACGAGCAGTACTTC. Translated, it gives CASSLAPGSTYEQYF.

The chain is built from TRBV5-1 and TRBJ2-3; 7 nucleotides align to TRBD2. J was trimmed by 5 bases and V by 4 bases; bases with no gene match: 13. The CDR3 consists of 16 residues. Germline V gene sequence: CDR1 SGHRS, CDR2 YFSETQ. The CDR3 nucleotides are TGCGCCAGCAGCCCCATGTGGAGCGGGATAGGAGATACGCAGTATTTT. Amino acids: CASSPMWSGIGDTQYF.

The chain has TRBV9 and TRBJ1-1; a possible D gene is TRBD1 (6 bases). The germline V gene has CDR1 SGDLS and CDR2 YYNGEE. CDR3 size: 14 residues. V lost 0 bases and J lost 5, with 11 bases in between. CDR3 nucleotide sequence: TGTGCCAGCAGCGTAGATGGGGGCGCGACTGAAGCTTTCTTT. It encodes CASSVDGGATEAFF. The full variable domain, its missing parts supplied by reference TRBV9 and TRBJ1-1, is DSGVTQTPKHLITATGQRVTLRCSPRSGDLSVYWYQQSLDQGLQFLIQYYNGEERAKGNILERFSAQQFPDLHSELNLSSLELGDSALYFCASSVDGGATEAFFGQGTRLTVV.

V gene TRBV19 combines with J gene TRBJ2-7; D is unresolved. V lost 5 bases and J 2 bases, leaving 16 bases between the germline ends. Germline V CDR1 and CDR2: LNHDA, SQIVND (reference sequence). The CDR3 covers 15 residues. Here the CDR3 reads CASSPSPQKTYEQYF. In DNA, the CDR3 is TGTGCCAGTAGTCCCTCTCCGCAGAAAACCTACGAGCAGTACTTC.

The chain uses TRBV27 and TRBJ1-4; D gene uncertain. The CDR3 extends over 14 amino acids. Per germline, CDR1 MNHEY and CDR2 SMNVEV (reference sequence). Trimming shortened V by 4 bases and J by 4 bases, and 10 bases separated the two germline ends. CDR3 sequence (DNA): TGTGCCAGCAGTTCGCGCGGTGGTAATGAAAAACTGTTTTTT. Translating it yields CASSSRGGNEKLFF. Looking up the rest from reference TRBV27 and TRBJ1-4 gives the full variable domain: EAQVTQNPRYLITVTGKKLTVTCSQNMNHEYMSWYRQDPGLGLRQIYYSMNVEVTDKGDVPEGYKVSRKEKRNFPLILESPSPNQTSLYFCASSSRGGNEKLFFGSGTQLSVL.

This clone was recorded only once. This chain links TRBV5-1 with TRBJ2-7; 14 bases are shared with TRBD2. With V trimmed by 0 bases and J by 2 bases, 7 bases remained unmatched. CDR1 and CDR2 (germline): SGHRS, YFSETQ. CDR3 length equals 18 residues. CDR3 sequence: CASSLAKPGLAGAYEQYF. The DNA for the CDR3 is TGCGCCAGCAGCTTGGCCAAACCGGGACTAGCGGGGGCCTACGAGCAGTACTTC. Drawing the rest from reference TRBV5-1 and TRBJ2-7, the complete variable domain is KAGVTQTPRYLIKTRGQQVTLSCSPISGHRSVSWYQQTPGQGLQFLFEYFSETQRNKGNFPGRFSGRQFSNSRSEMNVSTLELGDSALYLCASSLAKPGLAGAYEQYFGPGTRLTVT.

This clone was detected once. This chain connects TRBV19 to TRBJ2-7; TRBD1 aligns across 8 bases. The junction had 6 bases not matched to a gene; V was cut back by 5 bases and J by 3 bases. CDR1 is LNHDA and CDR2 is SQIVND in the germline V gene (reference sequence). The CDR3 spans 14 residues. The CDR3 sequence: CASSLQGVGYEQYF. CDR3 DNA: TGTGCCAGTAGTTTACAGGGGGTTGGCTACGAGCAGTACTTC.

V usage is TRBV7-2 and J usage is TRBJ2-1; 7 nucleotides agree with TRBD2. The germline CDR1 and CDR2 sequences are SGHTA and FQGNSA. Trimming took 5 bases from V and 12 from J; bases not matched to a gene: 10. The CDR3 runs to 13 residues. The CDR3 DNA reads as TGTGCCAGCAGCCTATTGGACTCGGGGGGGCAGTTCTTC. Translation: CASSLLDSGGQFF.